This entry describes one T cell receptor beta chain. Its antigen is unknown. The PCR used 60 Vbeta and 13 Jbeta primers. TCRdb keeps only in-frame clones here, not all; method: immunoSEQ multiplex PCR. Among around 30,000 clones, just under 90% were seen once, and the ten largest hold under 3%. Germline values: CDR1 MGHRA, CDR2 YSYEKL. This CDR3 is built from 16 residues. V lost 1 base, J lost 3 bases, and 7 bases stayed unmatched. These data belong to a study of cytomegalovirus exposure and HLA in healthy donors. Study results and caveats: Upon later analysis, HLA-associated TCR beta chains proved more clonally expanded than other, equally common chains. Indistinguishable V segments, including TRBV6-2 and TRBV6-3, were excluded. Three chains linked to CMV were shown in vitro to be specific for CMV antigens.

The chain combines TRBV4-1 with TRBJ1-1; 8 bases fit TRBD1. This clonotype was sampled from a boy younger than 18 in good health and CMV-seronegative. The specimen sequenced was PBMCs. The CDR3 region is CASSQVWDRLDTEAFF. CDR3 DNA sequence: TGCGCCAGCAGCCAAGTTTGGGACAGGCTCGACACTGAAGCTTTCTTT.